One sample yielded the 20 T cell receptor beta chains listed below, sequenced in a study of blood T cell repertoires in COVID-19. The table came from immunoSEQ multiplex PCR; TCRdb's copy has only in-frame clones and leaves some out. Counted here are approximately 180,000 clones, 75% to 90% occurring once; the ten biggest clones make up 6.2%. Sequencing used PBMCs or T cells enriched from blood (not recorded which). The receptors were gathered from a man aged 35 to 55 who had recovered from COVID-19.

The chain is built from TRBV6-5 and TRBJ1-1; a weak D match, TRBD1 (6 bases). CDR3 length equals 16 residues. Germline V gene sequence: CDR1 MNHEY, CDR2 SVGAGI. Trimming removed 0 bases from V and 3 bases from J, with 14 bases in between. CDR3 bases: TGTGCCAGCAGTTACTCGACGGCAGGGGCGGACACTGAAGCTTTCTTT. It yields the protein CASSYSTAGADTEAFF.

The chain combines TRBV27 with TRBJ2-3; no definite D call. The CDR3 consists of 15 residues. V was clipped by 5 bases and J by 5 bases, with 17 bases between them. CDR1 is MNHEY, CDR2 SMNVEV, per germline (reference sequence). The CDR3 reads CASSKKPNRGDTQYF. The CDR3 coding sequence is TGTGCCAGCAGTAAAAAACCGAACCGCGGAGATACGCAGTATTTT.

The CDR3 DNA reads TGCAGCGTTTTCTCCCCCCGGGTTGGATGGAACACTGAAGCTTTCTTT. Amino acid sequence: CSVFSPRVGWNTEAFF. The rearrangement uses TRBV29-1 and TRBJ1-1, with unresolved D. V lost 5 bases to trimming and J lost 1 base, with 20 bases between them. The germline CDR1 and CDR2 sequences are SQVTM and ANQGSEA. This CDR3 region has 16 residues.

This clone was detected only once. The V and J genes are TRBV28 and TRBJ1-2; no clear D gene. V lost 3 bases to trimming and J lost 8 bases, with 13 bases between them. Germline CDR1 is MDHEN and CDR2 is SYDVKM. CDR3 length: 13 residues. This CDR3 is CASSFDSYGGYTF. In DNA, the CDR3 is TGTGCCAGCAGTTTCGACTCCTATGGCGGCTACACCTTC.

This clone was seen only once. The gene calls are TRBV27 and TRBJ2-7; a weak D match, TRBD1 (6 bases). The CDR3 sequence is 14 residues long. The V and J ends lost 3 bases and 1 base respectively, with 10 bases between them. Germline V gene data show CDR1 as MNHEY and CDR2 as SMNVEV (reference sequence). CDR3 sequence reads: CASSLRQGSYEQYF. CDR3 nucleotides: TGTGCCAGCAGTTTGCGGCAGGGGTCCTACGAGCAGTACTTC.

The V call is TRBV9, the J call TRBJ1-5; D unclear. This CDR3 region has 14 residues. The germline V and J ends were trimmed by 0 bases and 7 bases, with 11 bases remaining between them. The V gene's germline CDR1 is SGDLS and CDR2 YYNGEE. The DNA for the CDR3 is TGTGCCAGCAGCGTAGGCGGTGAAGGACAGCCCCAGCATTTT. Amino acids: CASSVGGEGQPQHF.

The rearrangement joins TRBV7-3 to TRBJ2-1; 10 bases fit TRBD1. V shed 5 bases, J shed 4 bases, and the junction held 5 bases outside the gene matches. CDR3 length: 15 amino acids. The V gene's germline CDR1 is SGHTA and CDR2 FQGTGA. This CDR3 reads CASSRPGQGYNEQFF. The CDR3 region has the DNA TGTGCCAGCAGCCGCCCGGGACAGGGGTACAATGAGCAGTTCTTC.

The J gene is TRBJ1-1, the V gene TRBV28, with 10 bases that match TRBD1. Germline CDR1 is MDHEN and CDR2 is SYDVKM. Germline trimming cut 6 bases from V and 10 bases from J; bases unmatched to any gene: 5. This CDR3 has 12 residues. The DNA of the CDR3 is TGTGCCAGCAGACCCGGACAGGGGGGAGCTTTCTTT. Its protein is CASRPGQGGAFF.

The V and J genes are TRBV5-1 and TRBJ2-1; 7 nucleotides match TRBD2. The CDR3 contains 17 residues. V lost 2 bases, J lost 7 bases, and 15 bases stayed unmatched. Germline V gives CDR1 SGHRS, CDR2 YFSETQ. CDR3 residues: CASSLGPAGIGGNEQFF. The CDR3 DNA follows: TGCGCCAGCAGCTTAGGGCCAGCGGGAATCGGAGGGAATGAGCAGTTCTTC.

This chain joins TRBV12-3 or TRBV12-4 and TRBJ1-1; D gene ambiguous. Trimming cost V 5 bases and J 1 base, with 8 bases left between them. The CDR3 contains 13 residues. Here the CDR3 reads CASSPLRNTEAFF. The CDR3 DNA reads TGTGCCAGCAGTCCCCTTAGGAACACTGAAGCTTTCTTT.

This clone occurred once. The genes are TRBV10-2 and TRBJ1-1, with D possibly TRBD1 on 5 matching bases. Per the germline V gene, CDR1 is WSHSY and CDR2 is SAAADI. V shed 6 bases and J shed 4 bases, with 21 bases lying between them. The CDR3 runs 16 residues. CDR3 sequence reads: CASSWGPGDQGTEAFF. The CDR3 bases are TGCGCCAGCAGCTGGGGACCGGGGGACCAAGGCACTGAAGCTTTCTTT.

This sequence joins TRBV11-2 and TRBJ1-2; 7 nucleotides line up with TRBD1. This CDR3 has 13 residues. The J segment lost 7 bases and the V segment lost 5 bases, leaving 7 bases of the junction unmatched. From germline, CDR1 is SGHAT and CDR2 FQNNGV. The CDR3 DNA reads as TGTGCCAGCAGCACCGCGGCAGGGGGTGGCTACACCTTC. Translation gives CASSTAAGGGYTF.

The sample holds one count of this clone. Within the sample, other DNA sequences also encode this same CDR3. The chain links TRBV5-1 to TRBJ1-2; D uncertain. CDR3 length: 13 amino acids. Trimming took off 4 bases at V and 2 bases at J, with 9 bases between the two ends. Germline V CDR1 and CDR2: SGHRS, YFSETQ. DNA for the CDR3: TGCGCCAGCAGCCTGGACTCCAACTATGGCTACACCTTC. Residues: CASSLDSNYGYTF.

The rearrangement links TRBV2 to TRBJ2-5, with a tentative D call TRBD2 (5 bases). The CDR3 contains 12 residues. The germline V and J ends were trimmed by 5 bases and 5 bases, with 9 bases remaining between them. From germline, CDR1 is SNHLY and CDR2 FYNNEI. DNA for the CDR3: TGTGCCAGCAGTAGAACGGGGGAGACCCAGTACTTC. Residues: CASSRTGETQYF.

Note on this clone: The same CDR3 is also encoded by other DNA sequences in this sample. This chain joins TRBV3-1 (or the pseudogene TRBV3-2) and TRBJ1-1; tentative D call: TRBD1 (5 bases). Between the trimmed V and J ends, which lost 1 base and 4 bases, there was a span of 7 bases. Germline-derived CDR1 and CDR2 are LGHDT and YNNKEL (reference sequence). The CDR3 runs 13 residues. The CDR3, as DNA: TGTGCCAGCAGCCAAGGAAGGGGCACTGAAGCTTTCTTT. This gives the protein CASSQGRGTEAFF.

The chain uses TRBV9 and TRBJ1-1; D not resolved. The V end lost 4 bases, the J end lost 4 bases, and 17 bases lay between the germline ends. Germline CDR1 and CDR2: SGDLS and YYNGEE. The CDR3 is 15 amino acids. The CDR3 nucleotides read TGTGCCAGCAGCCCAGGACTAGGGTTGAGCACTGAAGCTTTCTTT. It codes for CASSPGLGLSTEAFF. Drawing the rest from reference TRBV9 and TRBJ1-1, the complete variable domain is DSGVTQTPKHLITATGQRVTLRCSPRSGDLSVYWYQQSLDQGLQFLIQYYNGEERAKGNILERFSAQQFPDLHSELNLSSLELGDSALYFCASSPGLGLSTEAFFGQGTRLTVV.

The genes are TRBV10-2 and TRBJ2-7; perhaps TRBD1 as D (5 bases). Germline V CDR1 and CDR2: WSHSY, SAAADI. The CDR3 is 12 residues long. V lost 7 bases and J 3 bases, leaving 10 bases between the germline ends. This CDR3 is CASTGSLYEQYF. The CDR3 region has the DNA TGCGCCAGCACAGGGTCTCTCTACGAGCAGTACTTC.

V is TRBV2 and J is TRBJ2-7, with TRBD1 matching over 8 bases. V lost 8 bases, J lost 1 base, and 13 bases stayed unmatched. CDR1 is SNHLY and CDR2 is FYNNEI in the germline V gene. CDR3 size: 16 residues. CDR3 region: CASLLPGTGASYEQYF. For the CDR3, the DNA is TGTGCCAGCCTCCTCCCAGGGACAGGAGCTTCCTACGAGCAGTACTTC.

V and J are TRBV4-1 and TRBJ2-1, with 9 bases fitting TRBD2. Germline V gene data show CDR1 as MGHRA and CDR2 as YSYEKL. CDR3 length: 16 amino acids. The J segment lost 0 bases and the V segment lost 5 bases, leaving 5 bases of the junction unmatched. DNA for the CDR3: TGCGCCAGCAGCGGAACTAGCGGGTTCTCCTACAATGAGCAGTTCTTC. Amino acids: CASSGTSGFSYNEQFF.

The chain is built from TRBV30 and TRBJ1-2, with 7 nucleotides matching TRBD1. V shed 2 bases and J 4 bases; nucleotides not matched to a gene: 10. CDR1 and CDR2 (germline): GTSNPN, SVGIG (reference sequence). The CDR3 loop spans 15 amino acids. The CDR3 region is CAWSIGTAVSYGYTF. CDR3 in DNA: TGTGCCTGGAGTATCGGGACAGCAGTCTCCTATGGCTACACCTTC. Combining the CDR3 with reference TRBV30 and TRBJ1-2 gives the whole variable domain SQTIHQWPATLVQPVGSPLSLECTVEGTSNPNLYWYRQAAGRGLQLLFYSVGIGQISSEVPQNLSASRPQDRQFILSSKKLLLSDSGFYLCAWSIGTAVSYGYTFGSGTRLTVV.